One and the same sample provided the 4 T cell receptor beta chains below, sequenced in a study of T cell responses to AZD1222 COVID-19 vaccine. Generated by immunoSEQ multiplex PCR, the TCRdb table keeps only in-frame clones and is missing some. In the table there are around 150,000 clones, 92% of which are singletons. Sequenced material: peripheral blood, taken 28 days after the second AZD1222 dose. All receptors come from an adult who received the AZD1222 COVID-19 vaccine.

The chain couples TRBV30 to TRBJ2-7, with TRBD1 matching over 11 bases. Germline values: CDR1 GTSNPN, CDR2 SVGIG (reference sequence). V was clipped by 4 bases and J by 5 bases; unmatched bases: 10. There are 15 residues in the CDR3. The CDR3 is CAWNKVWTGGDEQYF. In DNA, the CDR3 is TGTGCCTGGAACAAGGTATGGACAGGGGGCGACGAGCAGTACTTC.

The V and J genes are TRBV15 and TRBJ2-3; the match to TRBD2 covers 10 bases. J was trimmed by 0 bases and V by 5 bases; bases with no gene match: 8. The germline V gene encodes CDR1 LNHNV and CDR2 YYDKDF (reference sequence). This CDR3 region has 17 residues. CDR3 DNA: TGTGCCACCAGCTGGGGGACTAGCGCGTCTAGCACAGATACGCAGTATTTT. It specifies CATSWGTSASSTDTQYF.

V gene TRBV2 combines with J gene TRBJ2-7; D remains ambiguous. CDR1 SNHLY and CDR2 FYNNEI come from the germline V gene. V lost 2 bases, J lost 3 bases, and 5 bases lay in between. The CDR3 is 12 residues long. The CDR3 loop is CASSELDYEQYF. CDR3 DNA sequence: TGTGCCAGCAGTGAACTGGACTACGAGCAGTACTTC.

The rearrangement uses TRBV30 and TRBJ1-6, with TRBD1 as a possible D gene (6 bases). The CDR3 sequence is 15 residues long. CDR1 is GTSNPN, CDR2 SVGIG, per germline (reference sequence). V dropped 2 bases and J dropped 2 bases, with 10 bases sitting between them. The chain's CDR3 is CAWSRGDPYNSPLHF. The CDR3 DNA is TGTGCCTGGAGTAGGGGGGACCCCTATAATTCACCCCTCCACTTT.